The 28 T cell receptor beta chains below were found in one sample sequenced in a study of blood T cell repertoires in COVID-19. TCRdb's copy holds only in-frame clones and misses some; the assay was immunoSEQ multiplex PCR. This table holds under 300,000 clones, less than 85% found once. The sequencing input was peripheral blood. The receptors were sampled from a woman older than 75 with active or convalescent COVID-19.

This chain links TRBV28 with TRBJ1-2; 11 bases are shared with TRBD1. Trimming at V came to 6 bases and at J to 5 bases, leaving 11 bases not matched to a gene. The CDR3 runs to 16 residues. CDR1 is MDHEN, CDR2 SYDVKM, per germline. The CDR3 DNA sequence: TGTGCCAGCAGAGTTAGGGATGGGACAGGGGGGTATGGCTACACCTTC. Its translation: CASRVRDGTGGYGYTF.

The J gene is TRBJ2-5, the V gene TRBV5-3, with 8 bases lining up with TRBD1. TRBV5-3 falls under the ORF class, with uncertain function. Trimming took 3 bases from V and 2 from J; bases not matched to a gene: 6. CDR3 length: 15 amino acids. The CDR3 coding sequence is TGTGCCAGAAGCTACCGGACAGGGACACAAGAGACCCAGTACTTC. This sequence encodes CARSYRTGTQETQYF.

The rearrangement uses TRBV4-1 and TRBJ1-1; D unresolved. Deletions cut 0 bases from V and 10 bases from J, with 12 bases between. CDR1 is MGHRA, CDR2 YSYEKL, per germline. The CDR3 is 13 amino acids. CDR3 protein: CASSQEWADGAFF. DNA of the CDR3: TGCGCCAGCAGCCAAGAATGGGCCGACGGAGCTTTCTTT.

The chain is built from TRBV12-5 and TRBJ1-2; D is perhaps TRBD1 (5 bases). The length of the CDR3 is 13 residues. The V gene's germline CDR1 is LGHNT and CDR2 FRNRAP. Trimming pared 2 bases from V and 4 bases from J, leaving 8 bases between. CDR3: CASGLTGLYGYTF. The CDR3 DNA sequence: TGTGCTAGTGGTTTGACAGGCCTCTATGGCTACACCTTC. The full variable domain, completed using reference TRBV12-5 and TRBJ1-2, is DARVTQTPRHKVTEMGQEVTMRCQPILGHNTVFWYRQTMMQGLELLAYFRNRAPLDDSGMPKDRFSAEMPDATLATLKIQPSEPRDSAVYFCASGLTGLYGYTFGSGTRLTVV.

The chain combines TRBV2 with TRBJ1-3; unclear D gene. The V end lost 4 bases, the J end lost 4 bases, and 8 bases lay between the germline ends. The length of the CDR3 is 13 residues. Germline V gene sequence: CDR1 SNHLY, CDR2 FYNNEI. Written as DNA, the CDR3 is TGTGCCAGCAGTGCGGGATGGGGAAACACCATATATTTT. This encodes CASSAGWGNTIYF.

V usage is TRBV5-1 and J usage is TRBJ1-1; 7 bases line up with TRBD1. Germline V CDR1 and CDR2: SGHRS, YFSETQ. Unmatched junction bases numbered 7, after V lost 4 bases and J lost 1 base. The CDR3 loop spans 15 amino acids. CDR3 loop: CASSQTTGTNTEAFF. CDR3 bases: TGCGCCAGCAGCCAGACGACAGGGACGAACACTGAAGCTTTCTTT.

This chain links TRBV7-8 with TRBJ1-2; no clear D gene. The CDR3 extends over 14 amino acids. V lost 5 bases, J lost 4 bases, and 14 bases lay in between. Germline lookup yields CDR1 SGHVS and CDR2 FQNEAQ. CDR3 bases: TGTGCCAGCAGCCCAGAGATGGAGCGCTATGGCTACACCTTC. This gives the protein CASSPEMERYGYTF. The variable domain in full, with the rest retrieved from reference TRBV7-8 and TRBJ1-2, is GAGVSQSPRYKVAKRGQDVALRCDPISGHVSLFWYQQALGQGPEFLTYFQNEAQLDKSGLPSDRFFAERPEGSVSTLKIQRTQQEDSAVYLCASSPEMERYGYTFGSGTRLTVV.

CDR3 nucleotide sequence: TGTGCCAGCAGCTCCTGGGGACAGGGCCTCGGAGAAGTTTACTTC. Amino acid sequence: CASSSWGQGLGEVYF. The chain couples TRBV11-3 to TRBJ2-7; 9 bases fit TRBD1. The CDR3 is 15 amino acids. V dropped 4 bases and J dropped 13; count of bases not matched to a gene: 17. Germline V gene sequence: CDR1 SGHNT, CDR2 YENEEA.

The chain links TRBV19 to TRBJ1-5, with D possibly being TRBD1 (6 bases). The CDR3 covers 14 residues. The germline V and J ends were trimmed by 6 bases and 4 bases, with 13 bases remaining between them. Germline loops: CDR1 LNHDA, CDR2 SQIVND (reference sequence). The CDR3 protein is CASREDRSNQPQHF. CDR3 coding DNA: TGTGCCAGTAGGGAAGACAGGTCTAATCAGCCCCAGCATTTT.

This chain's CDR3 is CASSQVGGLFEAFF. CDR3 nucleotide sequence: TGTGCCAGCAGCCAAGTAGGGGGTCTATTTGAAGCTTTCTTT. This chain uses TRBV3-1 (or the pseudogene TRBV3-2) with TRBJ1-1, with D perhaps matching TRBD1 (6 bases). V shed 1 base and J shed 7 bases, with 13 bases lying between them. Germline loops: CDR1 LGHDT, CDR2 YNNKEL (reference sequence). The CDR3 totals 14 residues.

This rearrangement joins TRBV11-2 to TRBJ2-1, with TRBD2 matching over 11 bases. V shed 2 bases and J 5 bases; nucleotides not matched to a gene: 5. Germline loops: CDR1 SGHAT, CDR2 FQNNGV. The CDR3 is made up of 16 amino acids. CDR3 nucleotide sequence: TGTGCCAGCAGCTTAACCAGACTAGCGGGAAACAATGAGCAGTTCTTC. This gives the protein CASSLTRLAGNNEQFF.

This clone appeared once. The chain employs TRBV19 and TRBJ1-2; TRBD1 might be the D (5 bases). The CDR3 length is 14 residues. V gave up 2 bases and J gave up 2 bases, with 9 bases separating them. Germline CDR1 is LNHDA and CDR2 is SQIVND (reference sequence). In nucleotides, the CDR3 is TGTGCCAGTAGTATACGTGACAGCAACTATGGCTACACCTTC. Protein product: CASSIRDSNYGYTF. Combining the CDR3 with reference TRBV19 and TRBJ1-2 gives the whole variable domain DGGITQSPKYLFRKEGQNVTLSCEQNLNHDAMYWYRQDPGQGLRLIYYSQIVNDFQKGDIAEGYSVSREKKESFPLTVTSAQKNPTAFYLCASSIRDSNYGYTFGSGTRLTVV.

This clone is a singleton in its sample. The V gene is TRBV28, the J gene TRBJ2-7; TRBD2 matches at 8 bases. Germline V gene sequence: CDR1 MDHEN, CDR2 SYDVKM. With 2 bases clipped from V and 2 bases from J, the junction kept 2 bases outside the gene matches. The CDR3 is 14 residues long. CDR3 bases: TGTGCCAGCAGTTTAACCGGGGGGGCCTACGAGCAGTACTTC. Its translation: CASSLTGGAYEQYF.

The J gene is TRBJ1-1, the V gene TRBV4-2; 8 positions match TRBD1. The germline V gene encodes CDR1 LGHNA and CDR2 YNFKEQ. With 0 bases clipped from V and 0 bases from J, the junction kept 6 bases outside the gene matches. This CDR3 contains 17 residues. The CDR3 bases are TGTGCCAGCAGCCAAGATCTGAGACAGGGGATGAACACTGAAGCTTTCTTT. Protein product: CASSQDLRQGMNTEAFF.

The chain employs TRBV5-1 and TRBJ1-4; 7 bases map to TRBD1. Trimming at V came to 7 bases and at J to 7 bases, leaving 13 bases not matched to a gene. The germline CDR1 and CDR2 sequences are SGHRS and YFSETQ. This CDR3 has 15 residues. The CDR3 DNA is TGCGCCAGCCGGTCCGAAGGGACAGTACCTGAAAAACTGTTTTTT. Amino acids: CASRSEGTVPEKLFF.

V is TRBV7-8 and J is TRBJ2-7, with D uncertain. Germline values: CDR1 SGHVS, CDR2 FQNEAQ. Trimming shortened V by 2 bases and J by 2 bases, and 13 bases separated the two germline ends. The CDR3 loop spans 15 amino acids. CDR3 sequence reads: CASSLPFREPYEQYF. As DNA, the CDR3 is TGTGCCAGCAGCTTACCGTTCCGCGAGCCCTACGAGCAGTACTTC.

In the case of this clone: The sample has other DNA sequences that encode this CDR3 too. CDR3 DNA sequence: TGCGCCAGCAGCCCCGGGACAGGGAATTCACCCCTCCACTTT. Translation gives CASSPGTGNSPLHF. The rearrangement links TRBV5-1 to TRBJ1-6, with TRBD1 matching over 9 bases. Germline CDR1 is SGHRS and CDR2 is YFSETQ. This CDR3 has 14 residues. Trimming took 4 bases from V and 7 from J; bases not matched to a gene: 3.

As DNA, the CDR3 is TGCAGCGTTGACCTATTCCAAGAGACCCAGTACTTC. It is translated as CSVDLFQETQYF. This rearrangement joins TRBV29-1 to TRBJ2-5; D uncertain. Germline assignment: CDR1 SQVTM and CDR2 ANQGSEA. CDR3 length: 12 residues. Deletions cut 3 bases from V and 1 base from J, with 6 bases between. The full variable domain, in which reference TRBV29-1 and TRBJ2-5 provide the parts outside the CDR3, is SAVISQKPSRDICQRGTSLTIQCQVDSQVTMMFWYRQQPGQSLTLIATANQGSEATYESGFVIDKFPISRPNLTFSTLTVSNMSPEDSSIYLCSVDLFQETQYFGPGTRLLVL.

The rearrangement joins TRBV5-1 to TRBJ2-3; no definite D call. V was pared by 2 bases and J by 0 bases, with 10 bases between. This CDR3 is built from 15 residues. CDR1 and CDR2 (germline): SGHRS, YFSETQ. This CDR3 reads CASSFFGPSTDTQYF. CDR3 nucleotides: TGCGCCAGCAGCTTTTTTGGGCCTAGCACAGATACGCAGTATTTT.

The CDR3 DNA reads TGTGCCAGCAGCTTATCGTATAGGGGCACTGAAGCTTTCTTT. It translates to CASSLSYRGTEAFF. The gene calls are TRBV7-9 and TRBJ1-1, with D possibly being TRBD1 (5 bases). CDR3 size: 14 residues. Germline V gene sequence: CDR1 SEHNR, CDR2 FQNEAQ (reference sequence). The V end was cut by 2 bases, the J end by 4 bases, with 11 bases between.

CDR3 sequence: CASSTQSGQPQHF. The CDR3 DNA is TGTGCCAGTAGTACCCAAAGCGGTCAGCCCCAGCATTTT. The chain links TRBV19 to TRBJ1-5, with no clear D. V shed 4 bases and J shed 6 bases, with 10 bases lying between them. Germline loops: CDR1 LNHDA, CDR2 SQIVND (reference sequence). The CDR3 spans 13 residues.

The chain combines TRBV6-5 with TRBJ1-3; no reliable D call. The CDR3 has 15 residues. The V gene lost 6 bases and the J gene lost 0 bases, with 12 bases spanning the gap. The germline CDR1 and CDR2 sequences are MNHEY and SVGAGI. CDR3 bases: TGTGCCAGCAGAGATCCACGGTACTCTGGAAACACCATATATTTT. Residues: CASRDPRYSGNTIYF.

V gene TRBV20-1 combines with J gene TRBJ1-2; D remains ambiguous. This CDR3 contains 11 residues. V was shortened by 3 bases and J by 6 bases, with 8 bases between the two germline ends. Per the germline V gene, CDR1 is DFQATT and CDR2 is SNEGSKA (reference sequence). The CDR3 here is CSASSSDGYTF. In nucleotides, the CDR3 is TGCAGTGCTAGCTCATCGGATGGCTACACCTTC.

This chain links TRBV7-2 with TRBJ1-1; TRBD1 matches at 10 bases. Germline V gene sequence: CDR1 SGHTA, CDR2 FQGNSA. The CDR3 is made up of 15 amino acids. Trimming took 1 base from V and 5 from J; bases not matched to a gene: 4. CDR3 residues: CASSLETGGLTEAFF. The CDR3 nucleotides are TGTGCCAGCAGCTTAGAGACAGGGGGCTTGACTGAAGCTTTCTTT.

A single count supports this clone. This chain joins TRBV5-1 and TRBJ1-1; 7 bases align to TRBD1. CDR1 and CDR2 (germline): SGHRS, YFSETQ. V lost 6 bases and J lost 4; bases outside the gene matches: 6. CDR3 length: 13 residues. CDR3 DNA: TGCGCCAGCACCGAAGACAGGGCCACTGAAGCTTTCTTT. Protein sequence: CASTEDRATEAFF.

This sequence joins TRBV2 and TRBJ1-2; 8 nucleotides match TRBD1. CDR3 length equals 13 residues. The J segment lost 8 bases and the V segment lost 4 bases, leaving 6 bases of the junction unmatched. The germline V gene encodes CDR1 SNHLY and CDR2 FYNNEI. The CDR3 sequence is CASSVGTGQGYTF. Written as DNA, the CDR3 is TGTGCCAGCAGTGTAGGGACAGGCCAAGGCTACACCTTC. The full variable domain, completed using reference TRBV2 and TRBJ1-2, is EPEVTQTPSHQVTQMGQEVILRCVPISNHLYFYWYRQILGQKVEFLVSFYNNEISEKSEIFDDQFSVERPDGSNFTLKIRSTKLEDSAMYFCASSVGTGQGYTFGSGTRLTVV.

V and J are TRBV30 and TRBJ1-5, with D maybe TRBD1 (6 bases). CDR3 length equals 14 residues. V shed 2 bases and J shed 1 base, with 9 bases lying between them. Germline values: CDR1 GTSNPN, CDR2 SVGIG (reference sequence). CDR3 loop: CAWSQDRSNQPQHF. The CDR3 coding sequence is TGTGCCTGGAGTCAAGACAGGAGCAATCAGCCCCAGCATTTT.

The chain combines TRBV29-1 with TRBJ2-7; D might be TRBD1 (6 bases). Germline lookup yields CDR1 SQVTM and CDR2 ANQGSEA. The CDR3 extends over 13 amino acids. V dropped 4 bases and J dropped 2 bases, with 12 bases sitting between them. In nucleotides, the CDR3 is TGCAGCGTTGGAAAAGGGACAACCTACGAGCAGTACTTC. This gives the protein CSVGKGTTYEQYF.